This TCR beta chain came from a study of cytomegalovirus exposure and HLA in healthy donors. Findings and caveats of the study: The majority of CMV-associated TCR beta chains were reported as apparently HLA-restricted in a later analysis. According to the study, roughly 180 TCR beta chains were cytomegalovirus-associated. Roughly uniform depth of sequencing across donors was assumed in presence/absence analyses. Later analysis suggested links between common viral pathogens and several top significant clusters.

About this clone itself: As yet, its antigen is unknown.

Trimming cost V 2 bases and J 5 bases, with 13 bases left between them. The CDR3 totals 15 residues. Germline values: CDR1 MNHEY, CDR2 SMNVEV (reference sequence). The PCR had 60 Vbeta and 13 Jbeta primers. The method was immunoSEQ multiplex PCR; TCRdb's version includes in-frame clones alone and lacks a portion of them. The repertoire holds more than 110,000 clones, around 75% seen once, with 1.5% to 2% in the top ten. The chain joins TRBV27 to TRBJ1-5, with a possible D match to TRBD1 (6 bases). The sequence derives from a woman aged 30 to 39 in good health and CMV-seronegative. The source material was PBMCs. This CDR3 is CASSLVGGGDQPQHF. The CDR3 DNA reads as TGTGCCAGCAGTTTAGTAGGGGGGGGTGATCAGCCCCAGCATTTT.